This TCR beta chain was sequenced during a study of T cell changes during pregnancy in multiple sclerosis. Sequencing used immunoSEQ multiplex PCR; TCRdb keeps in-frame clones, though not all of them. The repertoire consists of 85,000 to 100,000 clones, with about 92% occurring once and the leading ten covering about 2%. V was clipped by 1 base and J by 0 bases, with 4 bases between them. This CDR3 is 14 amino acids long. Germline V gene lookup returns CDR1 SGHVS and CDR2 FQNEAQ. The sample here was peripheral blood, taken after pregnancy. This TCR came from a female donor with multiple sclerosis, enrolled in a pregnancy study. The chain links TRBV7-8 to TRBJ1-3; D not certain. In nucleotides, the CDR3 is TGTGCCAGCAGCTTAGGTCACTCTGGAAACACCATATATTTT. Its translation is CASSLGHSGNTIYF.